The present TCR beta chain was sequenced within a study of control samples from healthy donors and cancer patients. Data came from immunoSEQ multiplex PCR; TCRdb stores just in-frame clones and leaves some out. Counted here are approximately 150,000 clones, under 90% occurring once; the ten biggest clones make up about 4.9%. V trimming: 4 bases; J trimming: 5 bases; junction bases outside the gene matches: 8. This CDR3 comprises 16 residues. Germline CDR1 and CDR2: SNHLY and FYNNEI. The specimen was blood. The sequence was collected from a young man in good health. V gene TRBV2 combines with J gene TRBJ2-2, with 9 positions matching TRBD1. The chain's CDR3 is CASSAVTGGATGELFF. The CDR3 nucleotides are TGTGCCAGCAGTGCTGTTACAGGGGGCGCGACCGGGGAGCTGTTTTTT.